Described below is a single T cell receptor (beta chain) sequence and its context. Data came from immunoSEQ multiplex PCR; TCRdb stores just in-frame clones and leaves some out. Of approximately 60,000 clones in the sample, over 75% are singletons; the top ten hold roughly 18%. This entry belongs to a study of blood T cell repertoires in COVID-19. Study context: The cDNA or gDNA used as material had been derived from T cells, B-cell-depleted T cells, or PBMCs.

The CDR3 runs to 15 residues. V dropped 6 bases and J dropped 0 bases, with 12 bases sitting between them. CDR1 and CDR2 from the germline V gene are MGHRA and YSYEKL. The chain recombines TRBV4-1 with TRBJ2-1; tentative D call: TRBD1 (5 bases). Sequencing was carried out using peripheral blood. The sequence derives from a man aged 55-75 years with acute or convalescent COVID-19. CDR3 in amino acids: CASSQATGSYNEQFF. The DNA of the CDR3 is TGCGCCAGCAGTCAGGCCACAGGCTCCTACAATGAGCAGTTCTTC.